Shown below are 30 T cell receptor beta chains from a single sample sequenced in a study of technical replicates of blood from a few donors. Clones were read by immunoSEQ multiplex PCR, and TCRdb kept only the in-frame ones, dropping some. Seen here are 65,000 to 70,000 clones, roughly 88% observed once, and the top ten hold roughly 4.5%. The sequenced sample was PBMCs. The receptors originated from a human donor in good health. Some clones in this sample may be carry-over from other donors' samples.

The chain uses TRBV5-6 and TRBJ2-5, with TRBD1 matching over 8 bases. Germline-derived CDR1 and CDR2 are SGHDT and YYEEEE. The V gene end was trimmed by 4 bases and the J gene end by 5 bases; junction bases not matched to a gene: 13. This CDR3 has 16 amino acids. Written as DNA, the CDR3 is TGTGCCAGCAGCCCCCTGGGTCAGGGGGCGTACGAGACCCAGTACTTC. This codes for CASSPLGQGAYETQYF.

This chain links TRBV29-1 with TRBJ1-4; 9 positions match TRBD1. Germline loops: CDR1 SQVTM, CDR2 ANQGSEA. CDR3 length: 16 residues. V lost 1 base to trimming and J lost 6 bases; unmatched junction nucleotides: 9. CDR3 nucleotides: TGCAGCGTTGAAGCTATTCAACAGGGGGCGGATGAAAAACTGTTTTTT. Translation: CSVEAIQQGADEKLFF.

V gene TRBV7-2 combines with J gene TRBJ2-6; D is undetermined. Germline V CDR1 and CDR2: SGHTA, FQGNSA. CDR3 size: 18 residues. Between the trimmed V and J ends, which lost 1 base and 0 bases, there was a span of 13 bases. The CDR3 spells CASSLDSAAHSGANVLTF. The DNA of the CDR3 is TGTGCCAGCAGCTTAGATTCGGCGGCCCACTCTGGGGCCAACGTCCTGACTTTC.

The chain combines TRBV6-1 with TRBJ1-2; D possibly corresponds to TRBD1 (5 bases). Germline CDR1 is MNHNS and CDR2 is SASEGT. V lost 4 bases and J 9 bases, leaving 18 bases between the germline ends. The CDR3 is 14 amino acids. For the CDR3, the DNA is TGTGCCAGCAGTGCTTCGGGGGACGGCTTGCGCTACACCTTC. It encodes CASSASGDGLRYTF.

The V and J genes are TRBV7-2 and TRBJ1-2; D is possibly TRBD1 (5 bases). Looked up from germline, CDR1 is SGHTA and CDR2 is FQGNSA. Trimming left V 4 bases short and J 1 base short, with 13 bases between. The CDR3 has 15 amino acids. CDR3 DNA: TGTGCCAGCAGCTACCGGGAGGGGTATAACTATGGCTACACCTTC. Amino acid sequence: CASSYREGYNYGYTF.

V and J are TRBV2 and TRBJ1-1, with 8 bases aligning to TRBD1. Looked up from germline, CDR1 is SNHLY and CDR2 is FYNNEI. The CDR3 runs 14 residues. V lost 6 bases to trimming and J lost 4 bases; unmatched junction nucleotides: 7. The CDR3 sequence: CASRGQGSSTEAFF. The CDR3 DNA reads TGTGCCAGCAGAGGACAGGGATCATCCACTGAAGCTTTCTTT.

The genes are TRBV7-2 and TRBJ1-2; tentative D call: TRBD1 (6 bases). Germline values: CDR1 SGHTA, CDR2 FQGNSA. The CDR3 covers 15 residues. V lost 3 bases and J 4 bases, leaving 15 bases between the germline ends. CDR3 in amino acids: CASSFSRGAPYGYTF. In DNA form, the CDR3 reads TGTGCCAGCAGCTTTTCCCGGGGGGCTCCCTATGGCTACACCTTC.

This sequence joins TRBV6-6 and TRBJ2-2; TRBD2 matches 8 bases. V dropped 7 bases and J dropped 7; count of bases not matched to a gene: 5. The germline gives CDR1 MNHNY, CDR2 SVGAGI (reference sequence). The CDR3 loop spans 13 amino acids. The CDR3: CASIRREVGELFF. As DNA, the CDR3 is TGTGCCAGCATTCGGCGGGAGGTCGGGGAGCTGTTTTTT.

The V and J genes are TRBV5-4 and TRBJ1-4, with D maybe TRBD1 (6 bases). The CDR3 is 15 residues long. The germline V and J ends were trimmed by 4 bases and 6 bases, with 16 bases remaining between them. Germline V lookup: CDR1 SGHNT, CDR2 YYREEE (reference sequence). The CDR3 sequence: CASSQKQGRDEKLFF. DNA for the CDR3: TGTGCCAGCAGCCAAAAACAGGGAAGGGATGAAAAACTGTTTTTT.

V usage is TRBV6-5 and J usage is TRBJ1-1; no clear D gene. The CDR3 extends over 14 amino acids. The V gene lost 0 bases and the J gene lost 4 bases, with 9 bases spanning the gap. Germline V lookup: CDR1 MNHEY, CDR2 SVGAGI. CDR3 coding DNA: TGTGCCAGCAGTTACTCCCGCGGTGGCACTGAAGCTTTCTTT. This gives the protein CASSYSRGGTEAFF.

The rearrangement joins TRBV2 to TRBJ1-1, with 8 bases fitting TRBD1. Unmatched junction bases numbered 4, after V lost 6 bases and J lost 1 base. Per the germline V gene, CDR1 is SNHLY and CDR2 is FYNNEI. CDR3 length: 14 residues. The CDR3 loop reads CASSLQGGNTEAFF. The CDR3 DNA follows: TGTGCCAGCAGCTTACAGGGGGGGAACACTGAAGCTTTCTTT.

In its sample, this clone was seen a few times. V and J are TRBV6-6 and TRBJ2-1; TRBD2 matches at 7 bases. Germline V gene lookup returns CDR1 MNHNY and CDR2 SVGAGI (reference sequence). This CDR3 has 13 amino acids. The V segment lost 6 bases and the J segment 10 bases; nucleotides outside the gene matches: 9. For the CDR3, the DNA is TGTGCCAGCAGCCTTTTCGGACTAGTGGAGCAGTTCTTC. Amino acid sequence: CASSLFGLVEQFF.

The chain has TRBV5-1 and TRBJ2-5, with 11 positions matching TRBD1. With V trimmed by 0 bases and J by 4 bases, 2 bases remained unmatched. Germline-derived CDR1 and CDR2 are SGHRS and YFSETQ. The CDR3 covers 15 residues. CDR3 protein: CASSLVGTGGETQYF. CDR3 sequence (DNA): TGCGCCAGCAGCTTGGTAGGGACAGGGGGAGAGACCCAGTACTTC.

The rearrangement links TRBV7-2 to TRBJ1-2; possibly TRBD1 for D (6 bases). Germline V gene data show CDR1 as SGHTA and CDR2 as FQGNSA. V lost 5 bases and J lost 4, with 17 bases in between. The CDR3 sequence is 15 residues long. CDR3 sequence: CASSPEQGPSYGYTF. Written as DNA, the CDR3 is TGTGCCAGCAGCCCTGAACAGGGACCAAGCTATGGCTACACCTTC.

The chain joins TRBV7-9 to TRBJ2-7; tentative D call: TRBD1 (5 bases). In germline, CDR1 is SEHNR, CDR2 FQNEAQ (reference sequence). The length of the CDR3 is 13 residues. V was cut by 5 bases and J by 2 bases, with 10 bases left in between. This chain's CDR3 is CASSPPGTYEQYF. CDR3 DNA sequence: TGTGCCAGCAGCCCCCCAGGGACCTACGAGCAGTACTTC.

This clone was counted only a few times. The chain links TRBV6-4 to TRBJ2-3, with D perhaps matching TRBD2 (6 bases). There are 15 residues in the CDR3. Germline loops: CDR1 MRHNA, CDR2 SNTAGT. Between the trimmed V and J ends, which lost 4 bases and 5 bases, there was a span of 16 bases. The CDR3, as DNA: TGTGCCAGCAGTGTCATGGCGGGACGGGGAGATACGCAGTATTTT. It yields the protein CASSVMAGRGDTQYF.

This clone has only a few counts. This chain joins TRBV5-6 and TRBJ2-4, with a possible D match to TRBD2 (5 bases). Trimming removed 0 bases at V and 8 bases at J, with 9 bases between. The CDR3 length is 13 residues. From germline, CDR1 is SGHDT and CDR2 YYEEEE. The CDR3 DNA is TGTGCCAGCAGCTTGGCCGGGGAAGACATTCAGTACTTC. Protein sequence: CASSLAGEDIQYF.

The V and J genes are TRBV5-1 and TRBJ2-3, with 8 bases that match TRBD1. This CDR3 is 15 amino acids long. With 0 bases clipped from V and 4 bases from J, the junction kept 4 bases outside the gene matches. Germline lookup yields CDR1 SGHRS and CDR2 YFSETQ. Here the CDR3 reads CASSLGQGLPDTQYF. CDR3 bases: TGCGCCAGCAGCTTGGGACAGGGGCTCCCAGATACGCAGTATTTT.

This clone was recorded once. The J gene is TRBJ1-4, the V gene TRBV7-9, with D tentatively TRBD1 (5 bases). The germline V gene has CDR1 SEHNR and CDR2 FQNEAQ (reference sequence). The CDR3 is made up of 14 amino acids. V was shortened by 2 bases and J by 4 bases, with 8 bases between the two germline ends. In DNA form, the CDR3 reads TGTGCCAGCAGCTTAAGGGGTCGTAATGAAAAACTGTTTTTT. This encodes CASSLRGRNEKLFF.

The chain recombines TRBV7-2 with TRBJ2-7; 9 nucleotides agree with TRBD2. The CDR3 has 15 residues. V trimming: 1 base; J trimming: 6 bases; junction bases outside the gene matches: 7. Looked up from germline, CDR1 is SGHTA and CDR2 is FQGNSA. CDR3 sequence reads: CASSLGVSGRPEQYF. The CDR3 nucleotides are TGTGCCAGCAGCTTAGGGGTTAGCGGGAGACCCGAGCAGTACTTC. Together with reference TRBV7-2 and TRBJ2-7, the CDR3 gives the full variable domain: GAGVSQSPSNKVTEKGKDVELRCDPISGHTALYWYRQSLGQGLEFLIYFQGNSAPDKSGLPSDRFSAERTGGSVSTLTIQRTQQEDSAVYLCASSLGVSGRPEQYFGPGTRLTVT.

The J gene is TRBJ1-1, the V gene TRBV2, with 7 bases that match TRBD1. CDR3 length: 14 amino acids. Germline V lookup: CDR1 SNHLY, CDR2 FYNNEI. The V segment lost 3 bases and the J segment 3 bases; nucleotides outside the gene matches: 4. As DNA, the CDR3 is TGTGCCAGCAGTGAGGTCAGGGGGTACACTGAAGCTTTCTTT. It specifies CASSEVRGYTEAFF.

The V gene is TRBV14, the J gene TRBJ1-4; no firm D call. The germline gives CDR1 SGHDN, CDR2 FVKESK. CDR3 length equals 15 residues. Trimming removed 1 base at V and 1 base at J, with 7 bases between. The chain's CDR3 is CASSQAFRTNEKLFF. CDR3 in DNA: TGTGCCAGCAGCCAAGCATTCAGAACTAATGAAAAACTGTTTTTT.

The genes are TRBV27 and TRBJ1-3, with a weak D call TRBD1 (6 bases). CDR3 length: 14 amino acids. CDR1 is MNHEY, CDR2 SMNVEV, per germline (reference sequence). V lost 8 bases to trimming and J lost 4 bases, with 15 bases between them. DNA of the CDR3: TGTGCCAGCGCTATGGGGACACTCGGAAACACCATATATTTT. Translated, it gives CASAMGTLGNTIYF.

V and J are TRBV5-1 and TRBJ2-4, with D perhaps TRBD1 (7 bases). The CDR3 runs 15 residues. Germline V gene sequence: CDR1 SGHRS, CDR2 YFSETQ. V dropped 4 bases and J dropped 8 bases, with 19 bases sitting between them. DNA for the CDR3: TGCGCCAGCAGCCGATCCGCGGGACAGTGGGACATTCAGTACTTC. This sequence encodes CASSRSAGQWDIQYF.

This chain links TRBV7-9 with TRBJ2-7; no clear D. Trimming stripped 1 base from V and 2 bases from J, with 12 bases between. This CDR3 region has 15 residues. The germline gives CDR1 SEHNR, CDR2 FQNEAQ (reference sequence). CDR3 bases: TGTGCCAGCAGCTTAGGTGGCGGCCGGACCTACGAGCAGTACTTC. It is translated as CASSLGGGRTYEQYF.

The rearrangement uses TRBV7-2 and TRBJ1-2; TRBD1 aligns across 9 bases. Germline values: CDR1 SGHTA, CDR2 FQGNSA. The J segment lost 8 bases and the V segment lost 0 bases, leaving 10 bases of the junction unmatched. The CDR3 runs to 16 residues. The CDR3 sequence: CASSLAPPGQGYGYTF. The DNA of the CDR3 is TGTGCCAGCAGCTTAGCACCACCGGGACAGGGATACGGCTACACCTTC. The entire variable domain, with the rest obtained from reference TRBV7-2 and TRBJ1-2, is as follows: GAGVSQSPSNKVTEKGKDVELRCDPISGHTALYWYRQSLGQGLEFLIYFQGNSAPDKSGLPSDRFSAERTGGSVSTLTIQRTQQEDSAVYLCASSLAPPGQGYGYTFGSGTRLTVV.

CDR3 protein: CASSLIPVTDTQYF. The CDR3 DNA sequence: TGTGCCAGCAGCTTGATTCCAGTCACAGATACGCAGTATTTT. The gene calls are TRBV5-5 and TRBJ2-3; D remains ambiguous. Germline values: CDR1 SGHKS, CDR2 YYEKEE (reference sequence). CDR3 length equals 14 residues. Trimming cost V 1 base and J 2 bases, with 8 bases left between them.

This CDR3 reads CASSLEGYTESEAFF. The CDR3 DNA sequence: TGCGCCAGCAGCTTGGAGGGGTATACAGAATCTGAAGCTTTCTTT. This rearrangement joins TRBV5-1 to TRBJ1-1, with D possibly TRBD1 on 5 matching bases. CDR1 is SGHRS, CDR2 YFSETQ, per germline. V lost 0 bases to trimming and J lost 6 bases, with 15 bases between them. The CDR3 runs 15 residues.

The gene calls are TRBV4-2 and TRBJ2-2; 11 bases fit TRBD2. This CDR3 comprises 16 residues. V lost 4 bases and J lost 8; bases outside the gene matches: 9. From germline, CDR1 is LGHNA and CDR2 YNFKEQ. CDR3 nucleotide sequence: TGTGCCAGCAGCCGGACCACTAGCGGGAGCGTTGGGGAGCTGTTTTTT. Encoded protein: CASSRTTSGSVGELFF.

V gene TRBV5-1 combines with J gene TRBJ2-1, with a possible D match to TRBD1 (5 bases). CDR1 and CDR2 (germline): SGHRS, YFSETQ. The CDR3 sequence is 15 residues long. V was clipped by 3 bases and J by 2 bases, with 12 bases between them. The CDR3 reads CASSSRGEAYNEQFF. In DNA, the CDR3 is TGCGCCAGCAGCTCTAGGGGTGAGGCCTACAATGAGCAGTTCTTC.